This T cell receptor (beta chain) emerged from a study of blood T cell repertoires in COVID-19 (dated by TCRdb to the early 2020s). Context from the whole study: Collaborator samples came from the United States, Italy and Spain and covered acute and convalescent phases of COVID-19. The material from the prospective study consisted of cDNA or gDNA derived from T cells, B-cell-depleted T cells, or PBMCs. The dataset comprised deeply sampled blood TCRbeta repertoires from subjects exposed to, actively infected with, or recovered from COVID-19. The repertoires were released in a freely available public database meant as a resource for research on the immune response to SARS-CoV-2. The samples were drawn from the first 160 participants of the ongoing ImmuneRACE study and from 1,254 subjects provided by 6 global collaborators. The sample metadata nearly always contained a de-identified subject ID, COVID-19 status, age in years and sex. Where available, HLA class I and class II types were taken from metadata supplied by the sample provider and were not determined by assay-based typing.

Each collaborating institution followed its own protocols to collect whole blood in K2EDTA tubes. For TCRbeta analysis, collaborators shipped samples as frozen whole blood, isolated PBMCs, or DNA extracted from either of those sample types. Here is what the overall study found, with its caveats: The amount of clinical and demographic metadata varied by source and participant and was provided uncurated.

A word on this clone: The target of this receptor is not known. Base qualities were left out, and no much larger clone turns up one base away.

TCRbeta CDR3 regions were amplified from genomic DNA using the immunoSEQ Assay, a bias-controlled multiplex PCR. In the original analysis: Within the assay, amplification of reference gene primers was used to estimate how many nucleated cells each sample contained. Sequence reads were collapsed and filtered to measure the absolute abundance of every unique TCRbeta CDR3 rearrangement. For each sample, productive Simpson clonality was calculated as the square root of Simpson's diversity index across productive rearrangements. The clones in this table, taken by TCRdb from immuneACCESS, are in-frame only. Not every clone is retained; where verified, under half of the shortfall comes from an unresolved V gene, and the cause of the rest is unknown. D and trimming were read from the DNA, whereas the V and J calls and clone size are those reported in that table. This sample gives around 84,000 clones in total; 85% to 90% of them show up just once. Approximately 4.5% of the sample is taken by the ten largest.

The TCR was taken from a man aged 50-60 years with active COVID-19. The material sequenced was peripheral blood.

The CDR3 in this case is CASLGTGHTGELFF. The DNA is TGTGCCAGCTTAGGGACAGGACACACCGGGGAGCTGTTTTTT. The sequence is built from TRBV28 and TRBJ2-2; 8 central nucleotides agree with TRBD1. Including cysteine and phenylalanine, the CDR3 has 14 amino acids. CDR3 DNA only is kept here, 42 bases in frame from base 1. V lost 8 bases and J lost 3 bases, and the count of bases not matched to a germline gene is 5. The germline V gene provides CDR1 MDHEN and CDR2 SYDVKM.